This T cell receptor beta chain emerged from a study of cytomegalovirus exposure and HLA in healthy donors. A word on this clone: Its antigen is not known.

In the PCR, 60 Vbeta and 13 Jbeta primers were used. Here immunoSEQ multiplex PCR was the method, and the copy in TCRdb shows in-frame clones only, minus some. The profile shows 100,000 to 150,000 clones, around 72% of them singletons. The study's findings and limits: The CMV antigen specificity of three CMV-associated chains was confirmed through in vitro analysis. Some V segments, including TRBV6-2 and TRBV6-3, were excluded as indistinguishable. Cytomegalovirus status was reportedly diagnosed by the classifier with high specificity and sensitivity.

The length of the CDR3 is 15 residues. The junction had 10 bases not matched to a gene; V was cut back by 3 bases and J by 8 bases. CDR1 and CDR2 (germline): SGHRS, YFSETQ. This clonotype was sampled from a man younger than 40 in good health and CMV-seronegative. Sequenced sample: PBMCs. V is TRBV5-1 and J is TRBJ2-1, with 8 bases identical to TRBD1. CDR3 nucleotide sequence: TGCGCCAGCAGCTCGGGTCAGACAGGGGTGGATGAGCAGTTCTTC. Encoded protein: CASSSGQTGVDEQFF.